This T cell receptor (beta chain) stems from a study of blood T cell repertoires in COVID-19. At the level of the study: Acute and convalescent COVID-19 samples came from the United States, Italy and Spain. Nucleic acid was either cDNA or gDNA, and it came from T cells, B-cell-depleted T cells, or PBMCs.

As handled by the study authors: The authors estimated nucleated cell counts from reference gene primer amplification. Profiled with immunoSEQ multiplex PCR; TCRdb holds only in-frame clones, not every one. V and J calls and clone size are as listed in that table; D and trimming were resolved from the DNA. The profile covers about 300,000 clones, with about nine tenths appearing a single time and 6.9% taken by the ten largest. The V and J ends lost 4 bases and 6 bases, in that order; junction bases with no gene match: 2. The CDR3 sequence is 14 residues long. Germline CDR1 and CDR2: SGHRS and YFSETQ. On this clone itself: The same CDR3 can be traced to other DNA sequences in this sample.

The specimen was peripheral blood. This clonotype was obtained from a woman in her 30s who had recovered from COVID-19. The chain couples TRBV5-1 to TRBJ1-4, with 11 positions matching TRBD1. For the CDR3, the DNA is TGCGCCAGCAGCCCGGGACAGGGGGATGAAAAACTGTTTTTT. Translated: CASSPGQGDEKLFF.